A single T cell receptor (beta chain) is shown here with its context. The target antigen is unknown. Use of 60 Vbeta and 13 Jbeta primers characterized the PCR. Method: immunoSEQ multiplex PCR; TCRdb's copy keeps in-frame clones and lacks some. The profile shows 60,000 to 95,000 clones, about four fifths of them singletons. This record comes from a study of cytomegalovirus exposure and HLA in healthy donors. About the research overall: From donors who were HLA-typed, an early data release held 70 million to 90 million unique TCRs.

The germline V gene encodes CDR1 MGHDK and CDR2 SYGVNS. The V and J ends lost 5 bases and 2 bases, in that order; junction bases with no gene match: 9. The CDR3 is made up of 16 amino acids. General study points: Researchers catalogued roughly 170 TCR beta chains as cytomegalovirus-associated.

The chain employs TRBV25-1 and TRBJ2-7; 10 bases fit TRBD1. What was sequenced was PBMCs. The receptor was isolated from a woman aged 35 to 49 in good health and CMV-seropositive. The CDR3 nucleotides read TGTGCCAGCAGTCCCTCGGGACAGGGGTTCCCCTACGAGCAGTACTTC. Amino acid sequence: CASSPSGQGFPYEQYF.